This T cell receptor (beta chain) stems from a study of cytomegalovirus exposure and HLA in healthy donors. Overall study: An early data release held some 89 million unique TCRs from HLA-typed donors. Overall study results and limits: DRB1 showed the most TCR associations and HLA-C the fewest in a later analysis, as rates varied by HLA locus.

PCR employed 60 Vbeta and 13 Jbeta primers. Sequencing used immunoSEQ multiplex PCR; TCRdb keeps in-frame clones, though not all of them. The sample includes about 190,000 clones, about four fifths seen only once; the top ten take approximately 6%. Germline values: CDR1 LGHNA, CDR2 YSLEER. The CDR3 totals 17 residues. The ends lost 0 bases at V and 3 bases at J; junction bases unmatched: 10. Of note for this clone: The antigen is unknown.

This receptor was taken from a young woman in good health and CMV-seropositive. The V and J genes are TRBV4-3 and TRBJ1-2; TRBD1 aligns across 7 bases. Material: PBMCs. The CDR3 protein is CASSQDATGTDYYGYTF. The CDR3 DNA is TGCGCCAGCAGCCAAGACGCAACCGGGACAGATTACTATGGCTACACCTTC.